This T cell receptor beta chain was captured in a study of blood T cell repertoires in COVID-19. CDR3 length equals 14 residues. Germline CDR1 and CDR2: WNHNN and SYGVQD (reference sequence). V gave up 4 bases and J gave up 2 bases; unmatched junction bases: 5. As originally analysed: Quantification of nucleated cells was approximated via reference gene primer amplification. The method was immunoSEQ multiplex PCR; TCRdb's version includes in-frame clones alone and lacks a portion of them. That table supplies the V and J calls and clone size; D and trimming were determined from the DNA. This sample has about 200,000 clones, with roughly four fifths found just once. Each exposed participant met a COVID-19 case in the 2 weeks preceding study entry.

The gene calls are TRBV10-1 and TRBJ2-7; 7 positions match TRBD1. The TCR comes from a woman aged 50 to 60 who had been exposed to COVID-19. Sequenced: PBMCs or T cells enriched from blood (not recorded which). The CDR3 sequence is CASSGTGTAYEQYF. The CDR3 bases are TGCGCCAGCAGTGGGACCGGGACAGCCTACGAGCAGTACTTC.